The clone carrying this T cell receptor beta chain has more than one count but fewer than ten. The sample comes from a study of shared clonotypes between healthy human individuals. The V gene end was trimmed by 3 bases and the J gene end by 6 bases; junction bases not matched to a gene: 2. Germline CDR1 SEHNR, CDR2 FQNEAQ (reference sequence). There are 12 residues in the CDR3. In replicate PCRs of sorted subsets, roughly 190 ng DNA, approximately 32,000 T cell genomes, was used. Using immunoSEQ multiplex PCR, the repertoire was profiled, and TCRdb retains in-frame clones only, with some absent. This sample yields over 300,000 clones, of which roughly 87% are seen a single time; around 15% belongs to the top ten. The donors were adults (healthy and HIV-negative) with no recent acute infections or vaccinations.

The specimen sequenced was memory CD8+ T cells sorted from blood. Noted subset: CD45RO+ cells pooled with CCR7-negative TemRA cells. The chain has TRBV7-9 and TRBJ2-7, with 7 bases that match TRBD1. This TCR was recovered from a man aged 18-30 years in good health. In DNA form, the CDR3 reads TGTGCCAGCAGCTTCACAGGGGTCGAGCAGTACTTC. Translation gives CASSFTGVEQYF.